The 27 T cell receptor beta chains in this list originate from one sample, sequenced in a study of T cell changes during pregnancy in multiple sclerosis. Sequencing was performed with immunoSEQ multiplex PCR; in TCRdb, only in-frame clones are kept and a portion is missing. The profile shows fewer than 70,000 clones, roughly 91% of them singletons. The material sequenced was peripheral blood, taken in the third trimester of pregnancy. The source is a female donor with multiple sclerosis, enrolled in a pregnancy study.

The chain recombines TRBV7-2 with TRBJ1-5; a weak D match, TRBD1 (5 bases). CDR3 length: 16 residues. V lost 5 bases and J 6 bases, leaving 20 bases between the germline ends. Germline lookup yields CDR1 SGHTA and CDR2 FQGNSA. The chain's CDR3 is CASSPRRAGTGQPQHF. The DNA for the CDR3 is TGTGCCAGCAGCCCCCGGCGGGCGGGGACGGGTCAGCCCCAGCATTTT.

DNA of the CDR3: TGTGCCAGCAGCAGTTTATGGGAGGGAAGGGATGGGGGAGAGACCCAGTACTTC. This gives the protein CASSSLWEGRDGGETQYF. The chain recombines TRBV28 with TRBJ2-5; 7 bases are a match to TRBD2. There are 18 residues in the CDR3. Looked up from germline, CDR1 is MDHEN and CDR2 is SYDVKM. J gave up 4 bases and V 6 bases, and 20 bases lay outside the gene matches. Together with reference TRBV28 and TRBJ2-5, the CDR3 gives the full variable domain: DVKVTQSSRYLVKRTGEKVFLECVQDMDHENMFWYRQDPGLGLRLIYFSYDVKMKEKGDIPEGYSVSREKKERFSLILESASTNQTSMYLCASSSLWEGRDGGETQYFGPGTRLLVL.

The gene calls are TRBV5-1 and TRBJ2-2; D ambiguous. V lost 1 base and J 8 bases, leaving 6 bases between the germline ends. This CDR3 has 12 amino acids. Per germline, CDR1 SGHRS and CDR2 YFSETQ. CDR3 sequence reads: CASSLRGGELFF. CDR3 in DNA: TGCGCCAGCAGCTTGAGAGGAGGGGAGCTGTTTTTT.

The chain is built from TRBV5-1 and TRBJ1-2; maybe TRBD1 (6 bases). Trimming left V 5 bases short and J 7 bases short, with 18 bases between. Germline-derived CDR1 and CDR2 are SGHRS and YFSETQ. CDR3 length: 14 residues. Here the CDR3 reads CASRQNQQGIGYTF. In DNA, the CDR3 is TGCGCCAGCAGGCAGAACCAACAGGGTATTGGCTACACCTTC.

The chain is built from TRBV7-9 and TRBJ1-6, with TRBD1 as a possible D gene (5 bases). V was cut by 6 bases and J by 6 bases, with 12 bases left in between. Germline V gene data show CDR1 as SEHNR and CDR2 as FQNEAQ (reference sequence). This CDR3 is 14 amino acids long. CDR3 sequence: CASRAGLTNSPLHF. The CDR3 DNA reads as TGTGCCAGCAGAGCGGGACTCACTAATTCACCCCTCCACTTT.

The rearrangement uses TRBV18 and TRBJ2-5; D perhaps matches TRBD1 (5 bases). The germline gives CDR1 KGHSH, CDR2 LQKENI. V gave up 5 bases and J gave up 5 bases, with 15 bases separating them. The CDR3 extends over 14 amino acids. CDR3 nucleotide sequence: TGTGCCAGCTCATCCACACTGGGGCGGGAGACCCAGTACTTC. Translated: CASSSTLGRETQYF.

CDR3 sequence (DNA): TGCAGTGCCCTCAGGGCGGATACGCAGTATTTT. Translation: CSALRADTQYF. The chain employs TRBV20-1 and TRBJ2-3; possibly TRBD1 for D (5 bases). Deletions cut 6 bases from V and 6 bases from J, with 10 bases between. This CDR3 region has 11 residues. Germline CDR1 and CDR2: DFQATT and SNEGSKA (reference sequence).

The genes are TRBV7-9 and TRBJ1-2; D perhaps matches TRBD1 (5 bases). CDR3 length equals 13 residues. From germline, CDR1 is SEHNR and CDR2 FQNEAQ (reference sequence). Trimming left V 6 bases short and J 6 bases short, with 14 bases between. CDR3 residues: CASSQTGVDGYTF. The CDR3, as DNA: TGTGCCAGCAGTCAGACGGGGGTTGATGGCTACACCTTC.

This clone appeared a few times. The rearrangement joins TRBV7-9 to TRBJ1-1; 7 bases agree with TRBD1. CDR3 length: 12 amino acids. From germline, CDR1 is SEHNR and CDR2 FQNEAQ (reference sequence). V was clipped by 3 bases and J by 11 bases; unmatched bases: 6. The CDR3 protein is CASSFPEDRAFF. CDR3 DNA: TGTGCCAGCAGCTTCCCTGAGGACAGGGCTTTCTTT.

This chain joins TRBV5-1 and TRBJ2-5; TRBD2 aligns across 8 bases. CDR3 length: 16 residues. The V gene's germline CDR1 is SGHRS and CDR2 YFSETQ. The V gene end was trimmed by 0 bases and the J gene end by 3 bases; junction bases not matched to a gene: 7. In nucleotides, the CDR3 is TGCGCCAGCAGCTTGGCCTCCGGGACTAGTAAAGAGACCCAGTACTTC. It is translated as CASSLASGTSKETQYF.

This clone was detected once. The CDR3 DNA sequence: TGTGCCAGTAGTCCAGGACTAGCGGGGGGGCGGGACATTCAGTACTTC. Translating gives CASSPGLAGGRDIQYF. The chain uses TRBV19 and TRBJ2-4; 15 bases map to TRBD2. The germline gives CDR1 LNHDA, CDR2 SQIVND (reference sequence). J lost 8 bases, V lost 5 bases, and 7 bases had no gene match. There are 16 residues in the CDR3.

The chain employs TRBV6-1 and TRBJ2-7, with 10 bases identical to TRBD1. Germline V gene sequence: CDR1 MNHNS, CDR2 SASEGT. The trim removed 7 bases at V and 2 bases at J, leaving 8 bases unmatched. The CDR3 is 15 residues long. CDR3 bases: TGTGCCAGCAACATTGACAGGGGGCTGACCTACGAGCAGTACTTC. It is translated as CASNIDRGLTYEQYF.

J is TRBJ1-6 and V is TRBV9; D uncertain. CDR3 length: 17 residues. CDR1 and CDR2 from the germline V gene are SGDLS and YYNGEE. Trimming removed 0 bases from V and 7 bases from J, with 17 bases in between. The CDR3: CASSVEPLARPNSPLHF. Written as DNA, the CDR3 is TGTGCCAGCAGCGTAGAGCCCTTAGCGAGGCCGAATTCACCCCTCCACTTT.

J is TRBJ2-6 and V is TRBV19; D remains unclear. CDR3 size: 16 residues. Trimming took 4 bases from V and 0 from J, leaving 10 bases between them. Germline values: CDR1 LNHDA, CDR2 SQIVND (reference sequence). CDR3 region: CASSTLRSSGANVLTF. The CDR3, as DNA: TGTGCCAGTAGTACCCTCCGGAGCTCTGGGGCCAACGTCCTGACTTTC.

This chain links TRBV30 with TRBJ2-2; D uncertain. CDR1 and CDR2 from the germline V gene are GTSNPN and SVGIG (reference sequence). CDR3 length: 18 residues. Deletions cut 0 bases from V and 5 bases from J, with 22 bases between. CDR3 protein: CAWSVLSPKAAETGELFF. The CDR3 bases are TGTGCCTGGAGTGTACTATCACCGAAGGCGGCAGAAACCGGGGAGCTGTTTTTT. Together with reference TRBV30 and TRBJ2-2, the CDR3 gives the full variable domain: SQTIHQWPATLVQPVGSPLSLECTVEGTSNPNLYWYRQAAGRGLQLLFYSVGIGQISSEVPQNLSASRPQDRQFILSSKKLLLSDSGFYLCAWSVLSPKAAETGELFFGEGSRLTVL.

The chain uses TRBV30 and TRBJ1-4; D perhaps matches TRBD1 (6 bases). Looked up from germline, CDR1 is GTSNPN and CDR2 is SVGIG (reference sequence). V was shortened by 0 bases and J by 8 bases, with 19 bases between the two germline ends. The CDR3 extends over 16 amino acids. The CDR3 is CAWSVISPTGWEKLFF. The CDR3 DNA sequence: TGTGCCTGGAGTGTTATTAGCCCGACAGGTTGGGAAAAACTGTTTTTT.

V and J are TRBV10-2 and TRBJ1-1, with D possibly being TRBD1 (5 bases). Germline V gene data show CDR1 as WSHSY and CDR2 as SAAADI. Trimming pared 4 bases from V and 4 bases from J, leaving 19 bases between. CDR3 length equals 16 residues. The CDR3 nucleotides are TGCGCCAGCAGTGGGCGCGAGGAGGGGAGGGGCACTGAAGCTTTCTTT. Its protein is CASSGREEGRGTEAFF.

The chain links TRBV7-3 to TRBJ2-1, with D perhaps matching TRBD1 (6 bases). This CDR3 contains 15 residues. Germline lookup yields CDR1 SGHTA and CDR2 FQGTGA. V was pared by 5 bases and J by 9 bases, with 20 bases between. The CDR3 DNA reads TGTGCCAGCAGCCGCCGGGACAACGGAGTCGGTGAGCAGTTCTTC. Translating gives CASSRRDNGVGEQFF.

This chain links TRBV7-2 with TRBJ1-2, with D possibly TRBD1 on 5 matching bases. The CDR3 totals 15 residues. The germline V and J ends were trimmed by 0 bases and 7 bases, with 15 bases remaining between them. Looked up from germline, CDR1 is SGHTA and CDR2 is FQGNSA. Here the CDR3 reads CASSLALAGSGGYTF. The CDR3 DNA is TGTGCCAGCAGCTTAGCCTTGGCAGGGTCGGGTGGCTACACCTTC.

This clone was detected a few times. The V and J genes are TRBV7-2 and TRBJ1-3, with a possible D match to TRBD1 (5 bases). The CDR3 runs to 15 residues. V lost 2 bases to trimming and J lost 9 bases, with 17 bases between them. Germline V gives CDR1 SGHTA, CDR2 FQGNSA. CDR3 sequence (DNA): TGTGCCAGCAGCTTAAGTCGTCTATCTCAGGGCACCATATATTTT. Its translation is CASSLSRLSQGTIYF.

The chain recombines TRBV10-3 with TRBJ2-3; 16 nucleotides line up with TRBD2. In germline, CDR1 is ENHRY, CDR2 SYGVKD. J gave up 6 bases and V 10 bases, and 7 bases lay outside the gene matches. The CDR3 length is 15 residues. In DNA form, the CDR3 reads TGTGCCACCTCCGGGACTAGCGGGGGGGGCGATACGCAGTATTTT. Its protein is CATSGTSGGGDTQYF.

This rearrangement joins TRBV5-1 to TRBJ1-3, with D perhaps matching TRBD1 (6 bases). This CDR3 has 17 amino acids. V lost 3 bases and J 0 bases, leaving 16 bases between the germline ends. CDR1 is SGHRS, CDR2 YFSETQ, per germline. CDR3 bases: TGCGCCAGCAGCTCTACGGGGGGCCCAAACTCTGGAAACACCATATATTTT. Encoded protein: CASSSTGGPNSGNTIYF.

J is TRBJ2-2 and V is TRBV5-1; 12 bases are shared with TRBD2. The ends lost 3 bases at V and 1 base at J; junction bases unmatched: 7. The germline V gene has CDR1 SGHRS and CDR2 YFSETQ. The CDR3 is made up of 18 amino acids. The CDR3 region has the DNA TGCGCCAGCAGCTCCCCACTAGCGGGGGGCATGAACACCGGGGAGCTGTTTTTT. This sequence encodes CASSSPLAGGMNTGELFF.

The chain employs TRBV9 and TRBJ1-4, with TRBD1 identical over 9 bases. Trimming removed 4 bases from V and 0 bases from J; junction bases left unmatched: 7. The CDR3 loop spans 17 amino acids. Germline V gene data show CDR1 as SGDLS and CDR2 as YYNGEE. The DNA for the CDR3 is TGTGCCAGCAGCCCCACAGGGGGCGCCTCAACTAATGAAAAACTGTTTTTT. Protein: CASSPTGGASTNEKLFF.

The chain has TRBV2 and TRBJ2-1, with 13 bases aligning to TRBD2. The CDR3 runs to 15 residues. CDR1 is SNHLY and CDR2 is FYNNEI in the germline V gene. The ends lost 2 bases at V and 7 bases at J; junction bases unmatched: 2. The CDR3 DNA reads TGTGCCAGCAGTGAAAGACTAGCGGGGGGAAATGAGCAGTTCTTC. This encodes CASSERLAGGNEQFF.

The gene calls are TRBV6-4 and TRBJ2-2; TRBD2 matches at 9 bases. Germline CDR1 MRHNA, CDR2 SNTAGT. This CDR3 has 14 amino acids. Losses at the gene ends were 2 bases for V and 6 bases for J; bases not matched to a gene: 1. The CDR3, as DNA: TGTGCCAGCAGTGACGGACTAGCGTCCGGGGAGCTGTTTTTT. Translated, it gives CASSDGLASGELFF.

The chain carries TRBV11-3 and TRBJ2-1; possibly TRBD2 for D (7 bases). The V end lost 5 bases, the J end lost 5 bases, and 13 bases lay between the germline ends. The CDR3 is 14 amino acids. CDR1 and CDR2 from the germline V gene are SGHNT and YENEEA. The CDR3 loop reads CASSPGGLDNEQFF. CDR3 nucleotide sequence: TGTGCCAGCAGCCCCGGGGGGCTAGACAATGAGCAGTTCTTC.